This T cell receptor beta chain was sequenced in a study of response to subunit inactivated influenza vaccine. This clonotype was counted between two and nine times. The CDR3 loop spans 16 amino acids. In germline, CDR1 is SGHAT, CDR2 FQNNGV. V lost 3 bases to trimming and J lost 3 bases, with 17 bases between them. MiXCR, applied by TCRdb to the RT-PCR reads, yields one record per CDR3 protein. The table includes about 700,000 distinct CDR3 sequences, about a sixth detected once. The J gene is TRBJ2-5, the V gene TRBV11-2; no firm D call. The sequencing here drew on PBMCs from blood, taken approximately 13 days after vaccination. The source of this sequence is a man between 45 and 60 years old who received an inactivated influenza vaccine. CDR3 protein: CASSLIGRMREETQYF. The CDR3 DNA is TGTGCCAGCAGCTTGATTGGCAGGATGAGAGAAGAGACCCAGTACTTC. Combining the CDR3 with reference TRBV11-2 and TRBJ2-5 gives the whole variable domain EAGVAQSPRYKIIEKRQSVAFWCNPISGHATLYWYQQILGQGPKLLIQFQNNGVVDDSQLPKDRFSAERLKGVDSTLKIQPAKLEDSAVYLCASSLIGRMREETQYFGPGTRLLVL.